This T cell receptor (beta chain) was sequenced in a study of shared clonotypes between healthy human individuals. Study-wide background: A donor's plate count was three for CD4 naive and three for CD4 memory; CD8 naive had two and CD8 memory one.

Study-level points and caveats: Clonotypes shared by all four sorted-subset donors had higher generation probabilities than non-shared clonotypes. Clonotype sharing among donors was thought likely to change with sequencing depth.

In regard to this clone: Its matching antigen is unknown.

The germline gives CDR1 SQVTM, CDR2 ANQGSEA. CDR3 length equals 10 residues. V was shortened by 7 bases and J by 8 bases, with 9 bases between the two germline ends. Terminally differentiated effector memory CD45RA+ cells were excluded by CCR7 positive selection of CD45RO-negative cells. Source study methods: From ImmunoSEQ came sequences covering only the junction and carrying no quality scores, so filtering differed. Some clones are missing from TCRdb's copy, which holds only in-frame ones; the method was immunoSEQ multiplex PCR. V and J calls and clone size come straight from that table; D and trimming were deduced from the DNA. The sample has about 2.1 million clones; 80% to 95% are singletons.

The TCR comes from a man between 18 and 35 years old in good health. Some clones in this sample may be carry-over from other donors' samples. The rearrangement links TRBV29-1 to TRBJ2-1; no reliable D call. The specimen sequenced was naive CD8+ T cells from PBMCs. In nucleotides, the CDR3 is TGCAGCGCATCCGACTATGAGCAGTTCTTC. Protein sequence: CSASDYEQFF.